These 26 T cell receptor beta chains share one sample of origin, sequenced in a study of shared clonotypes between healthy human individuals (dated by TCRdb to 2019 to 2021). Libraries were constructed by the immunoSEQ multiplex PCR assay. TCRdb retrieved this table from immuneACCESS and kept in-frame rearrangements only. Not all clones are present; in checked studies, unresolved V genes account for under half, and no reason is known for the remainder. This sample is represented by hundreds of thousands of clones; 60% to 75% of them were singletons. Clones ranked in the top ten supply around 1.8% of the sample. The specimen sequenced was memory CD4+ T cells sorted from blood. The intended sense of this specimen's cell subset or site label: CD45RA-negative fraction. Every receptor here comes from a woman aged 30 to 39 in good health.

The chain links TRBV29-1 to TRBJ2-1; 7 bases are shared with TRBD2. CDR3 size: 14 residues. CDR1 is SQVTM, CDR2 ANQGSEA, per germline. Trimming removed 4 bases from V and 7 bases from J; junction bases left unmatched: 10. The CDR3 DNA reads TGCAGCGTTGGAGGCAGCGGGAATGTGAATGAGCAGTTCTTC. Encoded protein: CSVGGSGNVNEQFF.

The chain combines TRBV6-1 with TRBJ1-1; D is ambiguous. This CDR3 has 15 residues. V dropped 4 bases and J dropped 1 base, with 13 bases sitting between them. Looked up from germline, CDR1 is MNHNS and CDR2 is SASEGT. The CDR3 region has the DNA TGTGCCAGCAGTGTGGTTCGCCAGTGGAACACTGAAGCTTTCTTT. It yields the protein CASSVVRQWNTEAFF.

The genes are TRBV5-6 and TRBJ2-5; D remains ambiguous. This CDR3 has 16 residues. V lost 1 base to trimming and J lost 2 bases, with 15 bases between them. CDR1 is SGHDT, CDR2 YYEEEE, per germline. In DNA form, the CDR3 reads TGTGCCAGCAGCTTGAGTAGATCGTCCGTTCAAGAGACCCAGTACTTC. It encodes CASSLSRSSVQETQYF.

V and J are TRBV7-2 and TRBJ2-3; 7 bases agree with TRBD2. This CDR3 is built from 15 residues. The V and J ends lost 3 bases and 2 bases, in that order; junction bases with no gene match: 5. The germline CDR1 and CDR2 sequences are SGHTA and FQGNSA. The CDR3 region has the DNA TGTGCCAGCAGCTTTCGGGCGGGGGTCACAGATACGCAGTATTTT. It yields the protein CASSFRAGVTDTQYF.

This chain links TRBV7-2 with TRBJ2-1; D call uncertain. In germline, CDR1 is SGHTA, CDR2 FQGNSA. Trimming took off 0 bases at V and 8 bases at J, with 14 bases between the two ends. This CDR3 is built from 15 residues. In nucleotides, the CDR3 is TGTGCCAGCAGCTTAGCCCAGACCAAGGCAGATGAGCAGTTCTTC. It yields the protein CASSLAQTKADEQFF.

For the CDR3, the DNA is TGTGCCAGCTCACCAAGCCCAGGGAACACTGAAGCTTTCTTT. Translating it yields CASSPSPGNTEAFF. The chain has TRBV18 and TRBJ1-1; no definite D call. Germline loops: CDR1 KGHSH, CDR2 LQKENI. This CDR3 is built from 14 residues. V was cut by 2 bases and J by 1 base, with 8 bases left in between.

The J gene is TRBJ2-2, the V gene TRBV25-1; 7 bases map to TRBD1. The germline CDR1 and CDR2 sequences are MGHDK and SYGVNS. There are 17 residues in the CDR3. The ends lost 1 base at V and 4 bases at J; junction bases unmatched: 9. The CDR3 protein is CASSELMAGGSTGELFF. CDR3 nucleotide sequence: TGTGCCAGCAGTGAATTAATGGCAGGGGGTAGCACCGGGGAGCTGTTTTTT. The complete variable domain, with remaining parts taken from reference TRBV25-1 and TRBJ2-2, reads EADIYQTPRYLVIGTGKKITLECSQTMGHDKMYWYQQDPGMELHLIHYSYGVNSTEKGDLSSESTVSRIRTEHFPLTLESARPSHTSQYLCASSELMAGGSTGELFFGEGSRLTVL.

The gene calls are TRBV2 and TRBJ1-2; no reliable D call. This CDR3 region has 16 residues. Germline values: CDR1 SNHLY, CDR2 FYNNEI. Trimming removed 4 bases from V and 4 bases from J, with 19 bases in between. For the CDR3, the DNA is TGTGCCAGCAGTGCCTTGACTACTCCCGGCGCCTATGGCTACACCTTC. This gives the protein CASSALTTPGAYGYTF.

V usage is TRBV25-1 and J usage is TRBJ1-4; 10 positions match TRBD1. The CDR3 covers 16 residues. CDR1 is MGHDK and CDR2 is SYGVNS in the germline V gene. Trimming took 6 bases from V and 8 from J; bases not matched to a gene: 12. CDR3 amino acids: CASSLPGQGLKEKLFF. The CDR3 region has the DNA TGTGCCAGCAGCCTTCCGGGACAGGGGCTAAAAGAAAAACTGTTTTTT.

This clone was recorded a few times. The CDR3 is CASYRQGANGNTIYF. CDR3 DNA: TGTGCCAGCTATAGACAGGGGGCGAATGGAAACACCATATATTTT. The chain joins TRBV28 to TRBJ1-3, with 10 bases matching TRBD1. The J segment lost 3 bases and the V segment lost 8 bases, leaving 7 bases of the junction unmatched. The CDR3 is 15 residues long. Per the germline V gene, CDR1 is MDHEN and CDR2 is SYDVKM.

V gene TRBV9 combines with J gene TRBJ1-4; no firm D call. The CDR3 spans 15 residues. The V end lost 0 bases, the J end lost 8 bases, and 14 bases lay between the germline ends. Germline V CDR1 and CDR2: SGDLS, YYNGEE. CDR3 amino acids: CASSVGIEEWEKLFF. CDR3 DNA sequence: TGTGCCAGCAGCGTAGGAATAGAAGAGTGGGAAAAACTGTTTTTT. Together with reference TRBV9 and TRBJ1-4, the CDR3 gives the full variable domain: DSGVTQTPKHLITATGQRVTLRCSPRSGDLSVYWYQQSLDQGLQFLIQYYNGEERAKGNILERFSAQQFPDLHSELNLSSLELGDSALYFCASSVGIEEWEKLFFGSGTQLSVL.

Here the CDR3 DNA reads TGTGCCAGCAGTGCTGGGCTGCGAGGCAATCAGCCCCAGCATTTT. It encodes CASSAGLRGNQPQHF. The chain couples TRBV2 to TRBJ1-5; no definite D call. The V gene lost 4 bases and the J gene lost 2 bases, with 12 bases spanning the gap. CDR3 length: 15 residues. Germline values: CDR1 SNHLY, CDR2 FYNNEI.

The chain joins TRBV10-2 to TRBJ2-7, with TRBD1 as a possible D gene (6 bases). The germline gives CDR1 WSHSY, CDR2 SAAADI. V lost 3 bases to trimming and J lost 3 bases, with 18 bases between them. The CDR3 is 16 residues long. The CDR3 DNA sequence: TGCGCCAGCAGTGACCAAACCTCCGGGACACTCTACGAGCAGTACTTC. It encodes CASSDQTSGTLYEQYF.

Worth noting for this clone: Other DNA sequences in the sample encode the same CDR3. J is TRBJ2-5 and V is TRBV30, with 9 positions matching TRBD1. The CDR3 is 14 amino acids. Germline values: CDR1 GTSNPN, CDR2 SVGIG (reference sequence). With 2 bases clipped from V and 2 bases from J, the junction kept 3 bases outside the gene matches. CDR3 residues: CAWSYRGLQETQYF. The CDR3, as DNA: TGTGCCTGGAGTTACAGGGGGCTTCAAGAGACCCAGTACTTC.

This clone was detected only a few times. The chain links TRBV19 to TRBJ1-1, with D possibly matching TRBD1 (6 bases). CDR1 LNHDA and CDR2 SQIVND come from the germline V gene (reference sequence). CDR3 length equals 14 residues. V gave up 5 bases and J gave up 4 bases, with 14 bases separating them. The CDR3 coding sequence is TGTGCCAGTAGTGGCGTGACAGGCATCACTGAAGCTTTCTTT. The encoded protein is CASSGVTGITEAFF.

The chain combines TRBV28 with TRBJ2-7; unclear D gene. From germline, CDR1 is MDHEN and CDR2 SYDVKM. This CDR3 spans 11 amino acids. The CDR3 loop reads CAVVGTHEQYF. The CDR3 bases are TGTGCAGTTGTCGGTACACACGAGCAGTACTTC.

This clone showed up just a few times. The V call is TRBV5-1, the J call TRBJ1-2; 8 bases are a match to TRBD1. V gave up 4 bases and J gave up 7 bases; unmatched junction bases: 6. Germline V gene data show CDR1 as SGHRS and CDR2 as YFSETQ. This CDR3 has 13 amino acids. CDR3 DNA sequence: TGCGCCAGCAGCACGGACAGGGTGGGTGGCTACACCTTC. Amino acid sequence: CASSTDRVGGYTF. The whole variable domain, filled in from reference TRBV5-1 and TRBJ1-2, reads KAGVTQTPRYLIKTRGQQVTLSCSPISGHRSVSWYQQTPGQGLQFLFEYFSETQRNKGNFPGRFSGRQFSNSRSEMNVSTLELGDSALYLCASSTDRVGGYTFGSGTRLTVV.

This clone was found a few times. V usage is TRBV29-1 and J usage is TRBJ2-5; possibly TRBD2 for D (5 bases). CDR1 is SQVTM and CDR2 is ANQGSEA in the germline V gene. This CDR3 has 12 amino acids. The germline V and J ends were trimmed by 5 bases and 1 base, with 8 bases remaining between them. The CDR3 DNA is TGCAGCGTTAAGGACTTCCAAGAGACCCAGTACTTC. It specifies CSVKDFQETQYF.

This clone was seen a few times. A read error likely explains this, since a far larger clone differs by one base. CDR3 amino acids: CASSHLDEQFF. DNA for the CDR3: TGTGCCAGCAGCCATTTGGATGAGCAGTTCTTC. This chain joins TRBV4-2 and TRBJ2-1; unclear D gene. Trimming removed 3 bases from V and 8 bases from J, with 5 bases in between. The CDR3 contains 11 residues. From germline, CDR1 is LGHNA and CDR2 YNFKEQ.

The chain uses TRBV19 and TRBJ2-1, with TRBD1 matching 7 bases. The junction had 15 bases not matched to a gene; V was cut back by 1 base and J by 6 bases. CDR3 length equals 18 residues. Per the germline V gene, CDR1 is LNHDA and CDR2 is SQIVND (reference sequence). The CDR3 here is CASSIVGDSLDVGNEQFF. The CDR3 nucleotides are TGTGCCAGTAGTATAGTAGGGGACAGTCTTGACGTCGGCAATGAGCAGTTCTTC.

The genes are TRBV14 and TRBJ2-1, with D possibly TRBD2 on 5 matching bases. Germline V gene data show CDR1 as SGHDN and CDR2 as FVKESK. The CDR3 consists of 13 residues. Trimming cost V 4 bases and J 8 bases, with 12 bases left between them. The CDR3 sequence is CASSLTRPDEQFF. The CDR3, as DNA: TGTGCCAGCAGCCTCACTAGGCCCGATGAGCAGTTCTTC.

The CDR3 protein is CASSLAPLDTQYF. CDR3 bases: TGTGCCAGCAGCTTAGCCCCCTTAGATACGCAGTATTTT. The J gene is TRBJ2-3, the V gene TRBV11-2; the D is unclear. V was clipped by 1 base and J by 5 bases, with 7 bases between them. CDR1 is SGHAT, CDR2 FQNNGV, per germline. The CDR3 loop spans 13 amino acids.

The V gene is TRBV4-2, the J gene TRBJ2-7, with 11 nucleotides matching TRBD2. V trimming: 1 base; J trimming: 3 bases; junction bases outside the gene matches: 2. CDR1 is LGHNA, CDR2 YNFKEQ, per germline. This CDR3 region has 15 residues. DNA of the CDR3: TGTGCCAGCAGCCAAGGACTAGCGGGACGCTACGAGCAGTACTTC. It is translated as CASSQGLAGRYEQYF.

The rearrangement uses TRBV11-2 and TRBJ2-7; 8 bases fit TRBD1. The J segment lost 0 bases and the V segment lost 0 bases, leaving 4 bases of the junction unmatched. Germline V gene lookup returns CDR1 SGHAT and CDR2 FQNNGV. The CDR3 consists of 16 residues. The CDR3 sequence is CASSLDWTGFSYEQYF. The CDR3 nucleotides are TGTGCCAGCAGCTTAGACTGGACAGGGTTCTCCTACGAGCAGTACTTC.

The chain recombines TRBV6-5 with TRBJ2-5; 8 nucleotides line up with TRBD2. The germline CDR1 and CDR2 sequences are MNHEY and SVGAGI. This CDR3 region has 13 residues. The J segment lost 4 bases and the V segment lost 7 bases, leaving 5 bases of the junction unmatched. CDR3 coding DNA: TGTGCCAGCACCGATAGCGGGACAGAGACCCAGTACTTC. It specifies CASTDSGTETQYF.

V usage is TRBV28 and J usage is TRBJ2-2; D may be TRBD1 (6 bases). Germline CDR1 and CDR2: MDHEN and SYDVKM. Trimming took 11 bases from V and 3 from J, leaving 19 bases between them. The CDR3 consists of 15 residues. Written as DNA, the CDR3 is TGTGCCGGGAGTTTGGGACAAAGAGACACCGGGGAGCTGTTTTTT. It specifies CAGSLGQRDTGELFF.